These 4 T cell receptor beta chains came from one sample sequenced in a study of shared clonotypes between healthy human individuals. Libraries were prepared by immunoSEQ multiplex PCR; TCRdb keeps only in-frame clonotypes and omits some of them. The sample holds around 450,000 clones, roughly 77% seen once. The sequenced sample consisted of PBMCs. Receptors originate from a woman between 35 and 50 years old in good health. Some clones in this sample may be carry-over from other donors' samples.

This clone occurred many times. At the DNA level, this CDR3 is encoded by other sequences in the same sample as well. The chain employs TRBV7-9 and TRBJ2-1, with 14 bases that match TRBD2. V shed 3 bases and J 7 bases; nucleotides not matched to a gene: 2. The CDR3 runs to 15 residues. Germline loops: CDR1 SEHNR, CDR2 FQNEAQ (reference sequence). The CDR3 bases are TGTGCCAGCAGCTTCCGGACTAGCGGGAGGAATGAGCAGTTCTTC. Protein sequence: CASSFRTSGRNEQFF.

In this sample, this clone turned up a few times. J is TRBJ1-1 and V is TRBV14; D call uncertain. Germline loops: CDR1 SGHDN, CDR2 FVKESK. V lost 4 bases and J lost 3, with 12 bases in between. CDR3 size: 14 residues. The CDR3 DNA is TGTGCCAGCAGCCCCCGGGCCCTCCACACTGAAGCTTTCTTT. This codes for CASSPRALHTEAFF.

The sample holds a few counts of this clone. The chain links TRBV28 to TRBJ2-1; 10 bases fit TRBD2. The V gene end was trimmed by 3 bases and the J gene end by 1 base; junction bases not matched to a gene: 9. The CDR3 is 18 amino acids. CDR1 MDHEN and CDR2 SYDVKM come from the germline V gene. The CDR3 sequence: CASSFLAGVSRSYNEQFF. The CDR3 coding sequence is TGTGCCAGCAGTTTCCTAGCGGGAGTTTCCAGATCCTACAATGAGCAGTTCTTC.

The rearrangement joins TRBV12-5 to TRBJ1-1; possibly TRBD1 for D (5 bases). The germline CDR1 and CDR2 sequences are LGHNT and FRNRAP. V lost 7 bases and J 5 bases, leaving 11 bases between the germline ends. The CDR3 runs to 12 residues. The CDR3 loop reads CASAGTGTEAFF. CDR3 in DNA: TGTGCTAGTGCGGGGACGGGGACTGAAGCTTTCTTT. Full variable domain (rest looked up from reference TRBV12-5 and TRBJ1-1): DARVTQTPRHKVTEMGQEVTMRCQPILGHNTVFWYRQTMMQGLELLAYFRNRAPLDDSGMPKDRFSAEMPDATLATLKIQPSEPRDSAVYFCASAGTGTEAFFGQGTRLTVV.